This T cell receptor beta chain was recorded in a study of cytomegalovirus exposure and HLA in healthy donors. Study context: The roughly 120 million unique TCR beta sequences, from roughly 170 million T cells, were found by an earlier analysis.

General study findings and limits: Most CMV-associated TCR beta chains appeared HLA-restricted in a later analysis. The investigators catalogued 164 TCR beta chains as cytomegalovirus-associated. It was reported in a later analysis that an Asian-associated ancestry cluster showed fewer N-insertions than the roughly 660-donor mean.

About this clone: Its specificity is unknown.

This CDR3 is built from 14 residues. The germline CDR1 and CDR2 sequences are SGHDN and FVKESK. V trimming: 6 bases; J trimming: 2 bases; junction bases outside the gene matches: 3. Use of 60 Vbeta and 13 Jbeta primers characterized the PCR. Only in-frame clones appear in the TCRdb table, and some are missing; sequencing was by immunoSEQ multiplex PCR. The top ten clones hold about 3% of a sample with some 170,000 clones, 70% to 75% of them seen once. The specimen sequenced was PBMCs. This sequence was found in a male donor in good health and CMV-seronegative. The chain uses TRBV14 and TRBJ2-3, with TRBD2 identical over 9 bases. CDR3 amino acids: CASRTSGITDTQYF. As DNA, the CDR3 is TGTGCCAGCAGGACTAGCGGAATCACAGATACGCAGTATTTT.